This T cell receptor beta chain was retrieved from a study of OX40 agonist ivuxolimab in advanced cancers. Overall study: Therapy given before enrollment (anti-PD-1, anti-PD-L1 or anti-CTLA-4) was allowed, and 30% to 50% had some. Partial responses, seen in three patients, involved one hepatocellular carcinoma and two cutaneous melanomas. Study findings and constraints: CD8+ T cells showed, on average, more clonal expansion than CD4+ cells.

V lost 2 bases and J 4 bases, leaving 14 bases between the germline ends. The CDR3 has 15 residues. Germline V gives CDR1 MNHNS, CDR2 SASEGT. Remarks on this clone: The antigen remains undetermined.

Generated by immunoSEQ multiplex PCR, the TCRdb table keeps only in-frame clones and is missing some. The sample lists more than 80,000 clones, about 89% seen once, with about 7.6% in the top ten. The clonotype originates from an adult with an advanced solid tumor such as melanoma, head and neck, liver or kidney cancer. This specimen consisted of CD4+ or CD8+ T cells sorted from blood, obtained in a trial of the OX40 agonist ivuxolimab. The genes are TRBV6-1 and TRBJ1-1, with D maybe TRBD1 (5 bases). The DNA for the CDR3 is TGTGCCAGCAGTGAATCGGGGGTTTGGGCCACTGAAGCTTTCTTT. Amino acids: CASSESGVWATEAFF.